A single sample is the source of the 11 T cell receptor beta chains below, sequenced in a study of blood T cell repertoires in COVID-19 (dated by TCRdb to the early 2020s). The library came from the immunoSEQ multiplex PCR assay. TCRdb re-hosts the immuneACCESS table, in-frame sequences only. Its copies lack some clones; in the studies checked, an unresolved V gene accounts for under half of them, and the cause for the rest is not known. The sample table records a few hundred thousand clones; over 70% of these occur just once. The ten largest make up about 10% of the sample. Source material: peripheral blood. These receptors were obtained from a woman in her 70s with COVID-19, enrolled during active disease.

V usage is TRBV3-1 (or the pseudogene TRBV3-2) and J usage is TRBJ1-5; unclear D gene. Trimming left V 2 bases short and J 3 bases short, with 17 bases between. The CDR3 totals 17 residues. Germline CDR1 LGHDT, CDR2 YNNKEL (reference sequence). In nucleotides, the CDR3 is TGTGCCAGCAGCCAAATTCCAGGTGAATCTTTCAATCAGCCCCAGCATTTT. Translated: CASSQIPGESFNQPQHF.

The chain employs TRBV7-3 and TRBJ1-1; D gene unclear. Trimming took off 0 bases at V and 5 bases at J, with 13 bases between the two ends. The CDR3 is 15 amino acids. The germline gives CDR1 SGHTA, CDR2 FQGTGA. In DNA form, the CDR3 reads TGTGCCAGCAGCTTAACGAGAGGTAGTGGGACTGAAGCTTTCTTT. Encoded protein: CASSLTRGSGTEAFF.

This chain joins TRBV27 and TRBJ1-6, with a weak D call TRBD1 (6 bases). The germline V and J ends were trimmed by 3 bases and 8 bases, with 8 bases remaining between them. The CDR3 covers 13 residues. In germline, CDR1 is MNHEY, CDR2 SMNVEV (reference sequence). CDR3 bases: TGTGCCAGCAGTTTCAACAGGGATTCACCCCTCCACTTT. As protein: CASSFNRDSPLHF.

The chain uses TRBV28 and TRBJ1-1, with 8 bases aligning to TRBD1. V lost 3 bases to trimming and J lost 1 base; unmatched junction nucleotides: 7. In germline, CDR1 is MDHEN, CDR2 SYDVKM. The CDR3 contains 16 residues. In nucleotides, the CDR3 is TGTGCCAGCAGTTTTGCCGGGACAGGTCCGAACACTGAAGCTTTCTTT. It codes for CASSFAGTGPNTEAFF.

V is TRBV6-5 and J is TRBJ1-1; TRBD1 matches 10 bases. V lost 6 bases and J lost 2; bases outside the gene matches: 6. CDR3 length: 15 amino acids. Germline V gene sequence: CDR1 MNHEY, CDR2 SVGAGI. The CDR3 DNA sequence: TGTGCCAGCAGCCCCCGGGACAGGGGAAACACTGAAGCTTTCTTT. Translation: CASSPRDRGNTEAFF.

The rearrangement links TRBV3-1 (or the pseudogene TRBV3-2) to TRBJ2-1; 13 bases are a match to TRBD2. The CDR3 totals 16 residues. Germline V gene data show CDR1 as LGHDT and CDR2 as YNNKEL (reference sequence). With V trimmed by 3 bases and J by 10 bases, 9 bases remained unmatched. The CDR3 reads CASSQPGLAGSDEQFF. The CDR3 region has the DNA TGTGCCAGCAGCCAGCCGGGACTAGCGGGATCGGACGAGCAGTTCTTC.

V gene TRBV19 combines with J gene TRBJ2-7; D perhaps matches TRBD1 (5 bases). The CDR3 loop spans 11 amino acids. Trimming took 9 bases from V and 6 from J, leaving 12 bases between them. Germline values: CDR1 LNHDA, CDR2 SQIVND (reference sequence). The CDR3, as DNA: TGTGCCAGCAGGCAGGGTGCCGAGCAGTACTTC. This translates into CASRQGAEQYF.

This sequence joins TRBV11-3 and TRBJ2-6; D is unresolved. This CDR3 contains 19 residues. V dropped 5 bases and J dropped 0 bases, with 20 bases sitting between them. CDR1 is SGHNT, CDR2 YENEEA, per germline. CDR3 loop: CASSPRSWLAISGANVLTF. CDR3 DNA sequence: TGTGCCAGCAGCCCCCGAAGCTGGTTAGCCATCTCTGGGGCCAACGTCCTGACTTTC.

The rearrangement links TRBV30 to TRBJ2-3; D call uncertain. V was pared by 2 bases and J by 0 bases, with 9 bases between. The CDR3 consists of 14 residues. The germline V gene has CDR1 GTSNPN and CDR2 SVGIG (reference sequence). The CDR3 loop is CAWSLATSTDTQYF. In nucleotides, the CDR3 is TGTGCCTGGAGTCTCGCCACTAGCACAGATACGCAGTATTTT.

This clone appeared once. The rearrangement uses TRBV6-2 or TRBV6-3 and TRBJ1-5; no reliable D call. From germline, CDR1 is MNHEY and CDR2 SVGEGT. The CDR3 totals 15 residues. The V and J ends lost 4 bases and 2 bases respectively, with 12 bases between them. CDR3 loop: CASSSAGRGNQPQHF. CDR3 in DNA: TGTGCCAGCAGTTCCGCGGGTCGAGGCAATCAGCCCCAGCATTTT.

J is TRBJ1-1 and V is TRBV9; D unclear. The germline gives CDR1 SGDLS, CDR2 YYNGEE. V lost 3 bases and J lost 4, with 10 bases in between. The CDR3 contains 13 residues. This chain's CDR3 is CASSAIAGTEAFF. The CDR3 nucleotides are TGTGCCAGCAGCGCTATTGCCGGCACTGAAGCTTTCTTT.